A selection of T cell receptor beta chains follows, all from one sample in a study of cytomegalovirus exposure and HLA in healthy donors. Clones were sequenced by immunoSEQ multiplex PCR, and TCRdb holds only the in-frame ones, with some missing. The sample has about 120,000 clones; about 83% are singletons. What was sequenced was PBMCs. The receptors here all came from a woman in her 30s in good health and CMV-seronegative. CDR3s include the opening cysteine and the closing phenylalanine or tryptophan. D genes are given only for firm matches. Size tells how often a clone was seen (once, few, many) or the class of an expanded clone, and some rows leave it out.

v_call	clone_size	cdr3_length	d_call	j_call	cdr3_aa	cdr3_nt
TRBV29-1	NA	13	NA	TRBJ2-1	CSVQLAPHNEQFF	TGCAGCGTCCAACTAGCTCCCCACAATGAGCAGTTCTTC
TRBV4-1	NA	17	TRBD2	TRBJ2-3	CASSQLGLAGGTDTQYF	TGCGCCAGCAGCCAACTGGGACTAGCGGGAGGGACAGATACGCAGTATTTT
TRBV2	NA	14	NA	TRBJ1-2	CASSEGQGNYGYTF	TGTGCCAGCAGTGAAGGGCAGGGGAACTATGGCTACACCTTC
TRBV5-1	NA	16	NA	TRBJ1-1	CASSLGQGTVGTEAFF	TGCGCCAGCAGCTTGGGGCAGGGAACCGTTGGCACTGAAGCTTTCTTT
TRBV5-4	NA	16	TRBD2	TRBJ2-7	CASSSGGGLLSYEQYF	TGTGCCAGCAGCTCCGGGGGGGGATTGCTCTCCTACGAGCAGTACTTC
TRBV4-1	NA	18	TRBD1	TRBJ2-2	CASSKGSPGQGFAGELFF	TGCGCCAGCAGCAAAGGGAGCCCGGGACAGGGGTTTGCCGGGGAGCTGTTTTTT
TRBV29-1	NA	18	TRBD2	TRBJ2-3	CSTLGLAGKGSTTDTQYF	TGCAGCACCTTGGGACTAGCGGGGAAGGGATCCACCACAGATACGCAGTATTTT
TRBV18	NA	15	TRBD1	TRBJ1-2	CASSDRQGAYYGYTF	TGTGCCAGCTCGGACAGACAGGGGGCTTATTATGGCTACACCTTC
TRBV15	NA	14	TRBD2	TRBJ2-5	CATSPGGGGETQYF	TGTGCCACCAGTCCCGGGGGGGGCGGGGAGACCCAGTACTTC
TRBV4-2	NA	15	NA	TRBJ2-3	CASSQLGGSEDTQYF	TGTGCCAGCAGCCAGTTGGGAGGTAGCGAAGATACGCAGTATTTT
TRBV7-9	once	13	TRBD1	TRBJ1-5	CASSRDSGGTQHF	TGTGCCAGCAGCCGCGACTCAGGGGGCACCCAGCATTTT
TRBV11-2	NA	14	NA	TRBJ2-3	CASSLRVATDTQYF	TGTGCCAGCAGCTTAAGAGTAGCCACAGATACGCAGTATTTT
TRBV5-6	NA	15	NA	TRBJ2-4	CASSLLGVAKNIQYF	TGTGCCAGCAGCTTGCTAGGGGTGGCCAAAAACATTCAGTACTTC
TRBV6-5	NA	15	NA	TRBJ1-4	CASSWVGGTNEKLFF	TGTGCCAGCAGTTGGGTGGGGGGAACGAATGAAAAACTGTTTTTT
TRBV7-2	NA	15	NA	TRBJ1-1	CASSLAGGSGTEAFF	TGTGCCAGCAGCTTAGCGGGGGGTAGTGGCACTGAAGCTTTCTTT
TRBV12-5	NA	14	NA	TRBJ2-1	CASGLEIRGNEQFF	TGTGCTAGTGGTTTGGAGATAAGGGGTAATGAGCAGTTCTTC
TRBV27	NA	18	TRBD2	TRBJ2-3	CASSLLPSGGRRTDTQYF	TGTGCCAGCAGTTTATTGCCTAGCGGGGGGCGTCGCACAGATACGCAGTATTTT
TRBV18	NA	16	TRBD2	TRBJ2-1	CASSPRERGGYNEQFF	TGTGCCAGCTCACCCCGTGAGCGGGGGGGCTACAATGAGCAGTTCTTC
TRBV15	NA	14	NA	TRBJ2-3	CATSRDPGTDTQYF	TGTGCCACCAGCAGAGATCCCGGCACAGATACGCAGTATTTT
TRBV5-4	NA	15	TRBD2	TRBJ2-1	CASSLDTGGYNEQFF	TGTGCCAGCAGCTTAGACACGGGGGGTTACAATGAGCAGTTCTTC
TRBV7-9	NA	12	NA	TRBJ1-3	CASSIAPDTIYF	TGTGCCAGCAGCATCGCGCCGGACACCATATATTTT
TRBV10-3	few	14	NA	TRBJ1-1	CAISEGTMNTEAFF	TGTGCCATCAGTGAGGGCACCATGAACACTGAAGCTTTCTTT
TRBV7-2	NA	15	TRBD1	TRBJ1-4	CASRSRQGQHEKLFF	TGTGCCAGCAGGTCGCGACAGGGGCAACATGAAAAACTGTTTTTT
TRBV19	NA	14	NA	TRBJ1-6	CASSTGRDYSPLHF	TGTGCCAGTAGTACGGGACGGGACTATTCACCCCTCCACTTT
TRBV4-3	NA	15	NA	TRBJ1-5	CASSQDSSGNQPQHF	TGCGCCAGCAGCCAAGATTCGTCCGGCAATCAGCCCCAGCATTTT
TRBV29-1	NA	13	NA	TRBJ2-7	CSVKGGSNYEQYF	TGCAGCGTCAAGGGGGGGAGCAATTACGAGCAGTACTTC
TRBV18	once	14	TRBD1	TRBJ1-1	CASSPGQGNTEAFF	TGTGCCAGCTCACCGGGACAGGGGAACACTGAAGCTTTCTTT
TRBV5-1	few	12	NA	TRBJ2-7	CASSLAGGEQYF	TGCGCCAGCAGCTTGGCCGGGGGCGAGCAGTACTTC
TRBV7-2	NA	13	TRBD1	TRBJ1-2	CASSSDRARGYTF	TGTGCCAGCAGCTCGGACAGGGCTAGGGGCTACACCTTC
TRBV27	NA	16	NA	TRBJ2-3	CASRTVTRASTDTQYF	TGTGCCAGCAGGACCGTTACGCGGGCGAGCACAGATACGCAGTATTTT
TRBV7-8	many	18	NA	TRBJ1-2	CASSLGRAGLQPLYGYTF	TGTGCCAGCAGCTTAGGGCGCGCGGGACTCCAACCCCTCTATGGCTACACCTTC
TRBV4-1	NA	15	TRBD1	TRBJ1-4	CASSRTQGMGEKLFF	TGCGCCAGCAGCCGGACACAGGGGATGGGTGAAAAACTGTTTTTT
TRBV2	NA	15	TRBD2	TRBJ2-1	CASKTTQRGSNEQFF	TGTGCCAGCAAGACAACCCAGCGGGGGAGCAATGAGCAGTTCTTC
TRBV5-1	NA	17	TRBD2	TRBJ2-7	CASSLGPSGGSLYEQYF	TGCGCCAGCAGCTTAGGTCCTAGCGGGGGTTCTCTATACGAGCAGTACTTC
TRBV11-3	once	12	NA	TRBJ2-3	CASSFAGDTQYF	TGTGCCAGCAGCTTCGCCGGGGATACGCAGTATTTT
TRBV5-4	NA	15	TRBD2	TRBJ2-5	CASSSTGGAGETQYF	TGTGCCAGCAGCTCTACCGGGGGGGCTGGAGAGACCCAGTACTTC
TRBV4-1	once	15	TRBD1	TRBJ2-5	CASSPPGQGGETQYF	TGCGCCAGCAGCCCGCCGGGACAGGGTGGAGAGACCCAGTACTTC
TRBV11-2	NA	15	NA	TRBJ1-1	CASSSSIRGNTEAFF	TGTGCCAGCAGCTCGTCGATCAGGGGAAACACTGAAGCTTTCTTT
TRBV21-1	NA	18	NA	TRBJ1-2	CASSKSERRQGVYYGYTF	TGTGCCAGCAGCAAATCCGAAAGAAGACAGGGAGTCTACTATGGCTACACCTTC
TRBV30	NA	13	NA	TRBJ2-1	CGVEAGHGDEQFF	TGTGGAGTTGAGGCGGGCCACGGGGATGAGCAGTTCTTC
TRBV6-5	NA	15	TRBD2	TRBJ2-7	CASSLAGGLLNEQYF	TGTGCCAGCAGTTTGGCGGGGGGGCTACTAAACGAGCAGTACTTC
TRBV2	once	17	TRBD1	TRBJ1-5	CASSESLGRGDPQPQHF	TGTGCCAGCAGTGAATCACTGGGCAGGGGGGATCCTCAGCCCCAGCATTTT